A single sample is the source of the 5 T cell receptor beta chains below, sequenced in a study of cytomegalovirus exposure and HLA in healthy donors. 13 Jbeta primers and 60 Vbeta primers were used for the PCR. Clones were sequenced by immunoSEQ multiplex PCR, and TCRdb holds only the in-frame ones, with some missing. The sample yields approximately 110,000 clones, approximately 80% seen once. The sequenced sample consisted of PBMCs. These receptors originate from a female donor in good health and CMV-seropositive.

This chain connects TRBV6-1 to TRBJ2-7; 9 positions match TRBD2. The V gene end was trimmed by 3 bases and the J gene end by 5 bases; junction bases not matched to a gene: 5. This CDR3 spans 14 amino acids. CDR1 and CDR2 from the germline V gene are MNHNS and SASEGT. The CDR3 sequence: CASSDSGRVHEQYF. CDR3 bases: TGTGCCAGCAGTGATAGCGGGAGAGTCCACGAGCAGTACTTC.

This clone occurred once. This chain connects TRBV30 to TRBJ2-7; a weak D match, TRBD2 (5 bases). From germline, CDR1 is GTSNPN and CDR2 SVGIG (reference sequence). The CDR3 is made up of 11 amino acids. Trimming stripped 5 bases from V and 3 bases from J, with 8 bases between. CDR3: CAWGENYEQYF. The CDR3 DNA follows: TGTGCCTGGGGGGAGAACTACGAGCAGTACTTC.

The chain recombines TRBV6-8 with TRBJ1-6, with 7 positions matching TRBD1. The ends lost 2 bases at V and 9 bases at J; junction bases unmatched: 16. Germline V gene sequence: CDR1 MNHGY, CDR2 SAAAGT. The CDR3 length is 18 residues. DNA for the CDR3: TGTGCCAGCAGTTACCTCGAGACAGGGTGGCAAGGCTCTTCACCCCTCCACTTT. Translation: CASSYLETGWQGSSPLHF.

This clone was counted a few times. This chain uses TRBV7-2 with TRBJ2-7; 7 bases match TRBD1. Trimming took 3 bases from V and 3 from J; bases not matched to a gene: 5. CDR1 is SGHTA, CDR2 FQGNSA, per germline. CDR3 length: 14 residues. The CDR3, as DNA: TGTGCCAGCAGCTTTGAGGGGGCCGACTACGAGCAGTACTTC. It translates to CASSFEGADYEQYF.

This chain links TRBV30 with TRBJ2-5, with TRBD2 identical over 11 bases. The CDR3 is made up of 17 amino acids. V shed 0 bases, J shed 1 base, and the junction held 7 bases outside the gene matches. Germline V lookup: CDR1 GTSNPN, CDR2 SVGIG (reference sequence). This CDR3 is CAWSVRGLAGGQETQYF. CDR3 DNA sequence: TGTGCCTGGAGTGTAAGGGGTCTAGCGGGGGGCCAAGAGACCCAGTACTTC.